What follows describes a single T cell receptor (beta chain). The CDR3 runs to 15 residues. The ends were cut back, 0 bases at V and 0 bases at J, with 7 bases in the middle. The germline V gene encodes CDR1 SGHRS and CDR2 YFSETQ. This record comes from a study of control samples from healthy donors and cancer patients. The repertoire was sequenced with immunoSEQ multiplex PCR; TCRdb's copy has only in-frame clones and lacks some. The sample includes about 180,000 clones, 94% of them seen just once. The receptor comes from a woman in her late teens or twenties in good health. The sample consisted of blood. The gene calls are TRBV5-1 and TRBJ1-3, with D hard to call. As DNA, the CDR3 is TGCGCCAGCAGCTTGGTCCCATTCTCTGGAAACACCATATATTTT. Its translation is CASSLVPFSGNTIYF.